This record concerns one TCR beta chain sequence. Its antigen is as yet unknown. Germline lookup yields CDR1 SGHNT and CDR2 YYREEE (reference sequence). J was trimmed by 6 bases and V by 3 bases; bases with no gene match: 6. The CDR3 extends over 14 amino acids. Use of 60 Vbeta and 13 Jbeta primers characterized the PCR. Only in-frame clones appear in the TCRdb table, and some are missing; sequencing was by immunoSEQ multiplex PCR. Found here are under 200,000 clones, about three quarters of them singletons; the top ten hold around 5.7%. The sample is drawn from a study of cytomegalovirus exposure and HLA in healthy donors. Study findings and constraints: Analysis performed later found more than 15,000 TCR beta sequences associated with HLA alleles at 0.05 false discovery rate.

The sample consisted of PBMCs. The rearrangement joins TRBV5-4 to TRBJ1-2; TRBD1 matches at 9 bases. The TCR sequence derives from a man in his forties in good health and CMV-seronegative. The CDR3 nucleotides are TGTGCCAGCAGCTGGGACAGGGAAGGGCATGGCTACACCTTC. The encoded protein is CASSWDREGHGYTF.